These T cell receptor beta chains were read from a single sample in a study of regulatory T cells in long-lasting Graves disease. TCRdb re-called the multiplex PCR reads with MiXCR, one entry per CDR3 protein. Here the sample spans 600,000 to 850,000 distinct CDR3 sequences, around 30% being singletons. The source was peripheral blood mononuclear cells (PBMCs), collected when the disease was refractory, from a patient treated with antithyroid drugs. The source of these receptors is a female donor with Graves disease. Both conserved end residues are part of each CDR3. A D gene is named only where the DNA matches it firmly. Expanded clones are given a class, and other clones once, few, many or no size at all.

>.|TRBJ1-1|TRBV15|.
TGTGCCACCAGCAGGCCGGGGGGGGTGAACACTGAAGCTTTCTTT
CATSRPGGVNTEAFF
>few|TRBJ1-5|TRBV12-3/TRBV12-4|TRBD1
TGTGCCAGCAGTTTGACAGGGGAGTCGAATCAGCCCCAGCATTTT
CASSLTGESNQPQHF
>.|TRBJ2-7|TRBV9|.
TGTGCCAGCAGCCCCAGAGGAGGGGGCGCCTACGAGCAGTACTTC
CASSPRGGGAYEQYF
>.|TRBJ1-1|TRBV14|TRBD1
TGTGCCAGCAGCCAGACCGCAGGGGGCTACACTGAAGCTTTCTTT
CASSQTAGGYTEAFF
>many|TRBJ1-1|TRBV28|.
TGTGCCAGCAGGAACTTAGGGAACACTGAAGCTTTCTTT
CASRNLGNTEAFF
>.|TRBJ2-3|TRBV12-3/TRBV12-4|TRBD2
TGTGCCAGCAGCAGGACTAGCGGGAGGTGTACAGATACGCAGTATTTT
CASSRTSGRCTDTQYF
>once|TRBJ1-4|TRBV27|TRBD1
TGTGCCAGCAGGGGACAGGTTTATGAAAAACTGTTTTTT
CASRGQVYEKLFF
>few|TRBJ1-4|TRBV15|TRBD1
TGTGCCACCAGCAGGGACAGGGGGCTGACTAATGAAAAACTGTTTTTT
CATSRDRGLTNEKLFF
>few|TRBJ2-2|TRBV11-2|.
TGTGCCAGCAGCCCCAGGGGTCAGAACACCGGGGAGCTGTTTTTT
CASSPRGQNTGELFF
>few|TRBJ1-2|TRBV9|.
TGTGCCAGCAGCGTAGGGCAGGAGAACTATGGCTACACCTTC
CASSVGQENYGYTF
>once|TRBJ2-6|TRBV19|.
TGTGCCAGCGAGGGGGTCTCTGGGGCCAACGTCCTGACTTTC
CASEGVSGANVLTF
>.|TRBJ1-2|TRBV29-1|TRBD1
TGCAGCGTTGAAGACCGGGACAGGGGGTTAACCTTC
CSVEDRDRGLTF
>few|TRBJ1-1|TRBV6-1|TRBD1
TGTGCCAGCAGACGTCCCGGGACAGGGGGCATCACTGAAGCTTTCTTT
CASRRPGTGGITEAFF
>once|TRBJ1-1|TRBV3-1|.
TGTGCCAGCAGCCAAGAGAGGGGGAAAGCTTTCTTT
CASSQERGKAFF
>.|TRBJ1-2|TRBV6-5|.
TGTGCCAGCAGTTATGTGGTTGGCTATGGCTACACCTTC
CASSYVVGYGYTF
>.|TRBJ2-1|TRBV2|.
TGTGCCAGCAGTGACGATGTGGTGTACAATGAGCAGTTCTTC
CASSDDVVYNEQFF
>few|TRBJ1-3|TRBV12-3/TRBV12-4|.
TGTGCCAGCAGTTTAGTCGGACAGAATGGAAACACCATATATTTT
CASSLVGQNGNTIYF
>.|TRBJ2-7|TRBV5-5|.
TGTGCCAGCAGCCAGGTAGCTGGGACCGTCTACGAGCAGTACTTC
CASSQVAGTVYEQYF
>.|TRBJ1-2|TRBV19|.
TGTGCCAGTGTTCCGGGATTTTCTTCCTATGGCTACACCTTC
CASVPGFSSYGYTF
>many|TRBJ2-2|TRBV6-1|TRBD2
TGTGCCAGCAGGATACTAGCGGACGCGAACACCGGGGAGCTGTTTTTT
CASRILADANTGELFF
>few|TRBJ1-2|TRBV2|TRBD1
TGTGCCAGCACGAGACAGGGGATTAACTATGGCTACACCTTC
CASTRQGINYGYTF
>.|TRBJ1-5|TRBV19|TRBD1
TGTGCCAGTAGTCGGGTGACAGGGGTCGGGAATCAGCCCCAGCATTTT
CASSRVTGVGNQPQHF
>.|TRBJ1-1|TRBV6-1|.
TGTGCCAGCAGGGACTACAGGGAATGGACTGAAGCTTTCTTT
CASRDYREWTEAFF
>.|TRBJ1-1|TRBV9|.
TGTGCCAGCAGCGTAGGGGTAGGGATGAACACTGAAGCTTTCTTT
CASSVGVGMNTEAFF
>.|TRBJ1-5|TRBV12-3/TRBV12-4|.
TGTGCCAGCAGTTTAACGGTGAGCGGTCAGCCCCAGCATTTT
CASSLTVSGQPQHF
>.|TRBJ2-5|TRBV30|TRBD2
TGTGCCTGGAGTGAAATAGCGGGAGTAGGCGAGACCCAGTACTTC
CAWSEIAGVGETQYF
>few|TRBJ1-2|TRBV2|.
TGTGCCAGCAGTGAAGGTCCAGGGTTGGGTGGCTACACCTTC
CASSEGPGLGGYTF
>many|TRBJ1-6|TRBV28|.
TGTGCCAGCAGGCCGGACAGTTATAATTCACCCCTCCACTTT
CASRPDSYNSPLHF
>.|TRBJ2-2|TRBV11-2|.
TGTGCCAGCAGCCCCCGCAGGGGTGACACCGGGGAGCTGTTTTTT
CASSPRRGDTGELFF
>many|TRBJ2-5|TRBV12-3/TRBV12-4|TRBD2
TGTGCCAGCAGCCACGGGACTAGCGGGAGCTGGGGCCAAGAGACCCAGTACTTC
CASSHGTSGSWGQETQYF
>.|TRBJ1-1|TRBV2|.
TGTGCCAGCAGTGAAGGCGGGATAATTAACACTGAAGCTTTCTTT
CASSEGGIINTEAFF
>few|TRBJ1-4|TRBV29-1|.
TGCAGCGTAGGGGGGGTCGATGAAAAACTGTTTTTT
CSVGGVDEKLFF